The entry below gives a single TCR beta chain sequence along with its context. Its antigen is still unknown. This sample was taken from a study of cytomegalovirus exposure and HLA in healthy donors. Per the germline V gene, CDR1 is SGDLS and CDR2 is YYNGEE. The CDR3 loop spans 16 amino acids. V lost 0 bases and J lost 2, with 14 bases in between. The study ran its PCR with 60 Vbeta and 13 Jbeta primers. Libraries were prepared by immunoSEQ multiplex PCR; TCRdb keeps only in-frame clonotypes and omits some of them. Among nearly 200,000 clones, about 79% were seen once, and the ten largest hold 0.075% to 0.1%. General study results and limits: By HLA locus, TCR association rates varied in a later analysis, with DRB1 showing the most and HLA-C the fewest.

The rearrangement links TRBV9 to TRBJ1-1; the D gene is possibly TRBD1 (5 bases). Specimen: PBMCs. The receptor comes from a boy between 2 and 10 years old in good health and CMV-seronegative. The CDR3 region has the DNA TGTGCCAGCAGCGTAGAGGGGTTCTCTTTAAACACTGAAGCTTTCTTT. Protein: CASSVEGFSLNTEAFF.